The T cell receptor (beta chain) under discussion was sequenced for a study of blood T cell repertoires in COVID-19. Across the study: Collection of acute and convalescent COVID-19 samples took place in the United States, Italy and Spain.

Germline loops: CDR1 SEHNR, CDR2 FQNEAQ (reference sequence). There are 14 residues in the CDR3. The junction had 5 bases not matched to a gene; V was cut back by 4 bases and J by 6 bases. TCRdb's copy holds only in-frame clones and misses some; the assay was immunoSEQ multiplex PCR. The sample holds tens of thousands of clones, about 87% seen once. The specimen sequenced was peripheral blood. The source of this sequence is a man aged 80 or over with acute or convalescent COVID-19. The rearrangement links TRBV7-9 to TRBJ1-2; 10 bases align to TRBD1. Written as DNA, the CDR3 is TGTGCCAGCAGCTCCGTGACAGGGGGCGATGGCTACACCTTC. Translated: CASSSVTGGDGYTF. The complete variable domain, with remaining parts taken from reference TRBV7-9 and TRBJ1-2, reads DTGVSQNPRHKITKRGQNVTFRCDPISEHNRLYWYRQTLGQGPEFLTYFQNEAQLEKSRLLSDRFSAERPKGSFSTLEIQRTEQGDSAMYLCASSSVTGGDGYTFGSGTRLTVV.